These T cell receptor beta chains were read from a single sample in a study of CD8 T cells in ankylosing spondylitis. TCRdb re-called the 5' RACE reads with MiXCR, one entry per CDR3 protein. Of around 770,000 distinct CDR3 sequences listed, roughly 10% are singletons. Sequenced material: blood, either unsorted or a sorted T cell fraction (not recorded which). The receptors here all came from a male donor with ankylosing spondylitis. The CDR3 runs from the conserved cysteine through the conserved F or W. D genes are given only for firm matches. Size tells how often a clone was seen (once, few, many) or the class of an expanded clone, and some rows leave it out.

V gene: TRBV7-8; D gene: -; J gene: TRBJ2-5; clone size: once; CDR3 protein: CASSLGRTTTGTQYF; CDR3 DNA: TGTGCCAGCAGCCTAGGAAGAACTACCACGGGGACCCAGTACTTC
V gene: TRBV20-1; D gene: -; J gene: TRBJ2-7; clone size: many; CDR3 protein: CSADWDGTYEQYF; CDR3 DNA: TGCAGTGCGGACTGGGACGGCACCTACGAGCAGTACTTC
V gene: TRBV4-3; D gene: -; J gene: TRBJ1-3; clone size: few; CDR3 protein: CASRGAGAYGNTIYF; CDR3 DNA: TGCGCCAGCAGGGGGGCGGGGGCGTATGGAAACACCATATATTTT
V gene: TRBV6-1; D gene: TRBD1; J gene: TRBJ2-1; clone size: -; CDR3 protein: CASSEQGETYNEQFF; CDR3 DNA: TGTGCCAGCAGTGAGCAGGGGGAAACTTACAATGAGCAGTTCTTC
V gene: TRBV6-5; D gene: -; J gene: TRBJ2-2; clone size: few; CDR3 protein: CASTKGVRDTGELFF; CDR3 DNA: TGTGCCAGCACCAAAGGGGTTCGGGACACCGGGGAGCTGTTTTTT
V gene: TRBV7-9; D gene: -; J gene: TRBJ2-2; clone size: many; CDR3 protein: CASSLIGSATTTGELFF; CDR3 DNA: TGTGCCAGCAGCTTAATTGGGTCAGCCACTACGACCGGGGAGCTGTTTTTT
V gene: TRBV2; D gene: TRBD1; J gene: TRBJ1-1; clone size: few; CDR3 protein: CASSRRQGPNTEAFF; CDR3 DNA: TGTGCCAGCAGCCGCCGACAGGGCCCGAACACTGAAGCTTTCTTT
V gene: TRBV5-5; D gene: TRBD1; J gene: TRBJ1-4; clone size: -; CDR3 protein: CASSYTGGEKLFF; CDR3 DNA: TGTGCCAGCAGTTACACAGGGGGGGAAAAACTGTTTTTT
V gene: TRBV7-9; D gene: -; J gene: TRBJ1-4; clone size: -; CDR3 protein: CASSVGNSATNEKLFF; CDR3 DNA: TGTGCCAGCAGCGTCGGCAACAGCGCAACTAATGAAAAACTGTTTTTT
V gene: TRBV5-1; D gene: -; J gene: TRBJ2-7; clone size: -; CDR3 protein: CASSSIGYEQYF; CDR3 DNA: TGCGCCAGCAGCTCCATAGGCTACGAGCAGTACTTC
V gene: TRBV20-1; D gene: -; J gene: TRBJ1-3; clone size: few; CDR3 protein: CSARPGVSGNTIYF; CDR3 DNA: TGCAGTGCTCGACCAGGGGTCTCTGGAAACACCATATATTTT
V gene: TRBV6-6; D gene: TRBD1; J gene: TRBJ1-1; clone size: -; CDR3 protein: CASIRGLNTEAFF; CDR3 DNA: TGTGCCTCCATCAGGGGGTTGAACACTGAAGCTTTCTTT
V gene: TRBV3-1; D gene: -; J gene: TRBJ2-7; clone size: few; CDR3 protein: CASSQGLSGNSYEQYF; CDR3 DNA: TGTGCCAGCAGCCAAGGTCTTTCCGGGAATTCCTACGAGCAGTACTTC
V gene: TRBV29-1; D gene: -; J gene: TRBJ1-1; clone size: -; CDR3 protein: CSVDGRHMNTEAFF; CDR3 DNA: TGCAGCGTGGACGGACGGCACATGAACACTGAAGCTTTCTTT
V gene: TRBV14; D gene: -; J gene: TRBJ1-2; clone size: few; CDR3 protein: CASSQVIRYGYTF; CDR3 DNA: TGTGCCAGCAGCCAAGTAATCCGCTATGGCTACACCTTC
V gene: TRBV5-6; D gene: TRBD1; J gene: TRBJ2-7; clone size: few; CDR3 protein: CASRQPGQGVYEQYF; CDR3 DNA: TGTGCCAGCAGACAGCCGGGACAGGGAGTCTACGAGCAGTACTTC
V gene: TRBV10-3; D gene: -; J gene: TRBJ2-3; clone size: many; CDR3 protein: CAISGRDTQYF; CDR3 DNA: TGTGCCATCAGCGGACGAGATACGCAGTATTTT
V gene: TRBV4-2; D gene: -; J gene: TRBJ1-5; clone size: -; CDR3 protein: CASSQDHSNQPQHF; CDR3 DNA: TGTGCCAGCAGCCAGGACCATAGCAATCAGCCCCAGCATTTT
V gene: TRBV29-1; D gene: TRBD1; J gene: TRBJ1-2; clone size: few; CDR3 protein: CSAGTGRGGYTF; CDR3 DNA: TGCAGCGCCGGGACAGGGCGTGGTGGCTACACCTTC
V gene: TRBV5-1; D gene: TRBD1; J gene: TRBJ1-1; clone size: -; CDR3 protein: CASSYAGTAGTEAFF; CDR3 DNA: TGCGCCAGCAGCTACGCCGGGACAGCGGGAACTGAAGCTTTCTTT
V gene: TRBV20-1; D gene: TRBD1; J gene: TRBJ2-5; clone size: many; CDR3 protein: CSARTGPQETQYF; CDR3 DNA: TGCAGTGCTAGGACAGGGCCCCAAGAGACCCAGTACTTC
V gene: TRBV20-1; D gene: -; J gene: TRBJ2-3; clone size: few; CDR3 protein: CSAPGSGTSTDTQYF; CDR3 DNA: TGCAGTGCCCCCGGGTCTGGGACTAGCACAGATACGCAGTATTTT
V gene: TRBV20-1; D gene: -; J gene: TRBJ2-3; clone size: few; CDR3 protein: CSARIAADTQYF; CDR3 DNA: TGCAGTGCTAGGATAGCGGCAGATACGCAGTATTTT
V gene: TRBV20-1; D gene: -; J gene: TRBJ1-4; clone size: few; CDR3 protein: CSARRGITDEKLFF; CDR3 DNA: TGCAGTGCTAGAAGGGGGATTACCGATGAAAAACTGTTTTTT